This is a list of T cell receptor beta chains from one sample in a study of blood T cell repertoires in COVID-19. The protocol was immunoSEQ multiplex PCR, while the TCRdb copy is restricted to in-frame clones and leaves out a portion. The repertoire holds fewer than 350,000 clones, with roughly 88% as singletons. The sample comprised PBMCs or T cells enriched from blood (not recorded which). The receptors originated from a man aged 25 to 45 who had recovered from COVID-19. Both conserved end residues are part of each CDR3. A D gene is named only where the DNA matches it firmly. For some rows the clone size is stated as once, few or many, or as a class when expanded; others skip it.

v_gene: TRBV2; d_gene: .; abundance: .; j_gene: TRBJ1-1; len: 13; CDR3nt: TGTGCCAGCAGTAACAGGGAAAACACTGAAGCTTTCTTT; CDR3aa: CASSNRENTEAFF
v_gene: TRBV5-1; d_gene: .; abundance: .; j_gene: TRBJ1-3; len: 14; CDR3nt: TGCGCCAGCAGTGAAGCGGCTGCGGGAAACACCATATATTTT; CDR3aa: CASSEAAAGNTIYF
v_gene: TRBV4-1; d_gene: .; abundance: once; j_gene: TRBJ1-6; len: 16; CDR3nt: TGCGCCAGCAGCCAAGGGAGGCCCGGAACGACATCACCCCTCCACTTT; CDR3aa: CASSQGRPGTTSPLHF
v_gene: TRBV7-2; d_gene: .; abundance: few; j_gene: TRBJ1-1; len: 13; CDR3nt: TGTGCCAGCAGCTCTAGGACACAACCTGAAGCTTTCTTT; CDR3aa: CASSSRTQPEAFF
v_gene: TRBV3-1/TRBV3-2; d_gene: .; abundance: .; j_gene: TRBJ1-1; len: 15; CDR3nt: TGTGCCAGCAGCCATGTTGGCAGTAAGAACACTGAAGCTTTCTTT; CDR3aa: CASSHVGSKNTEAFF
v_gene: TRBV27; d_gene: .; abundance: .; j_gene: TRBJ2-1; len: 14; CDR3nt: TGTGCCAGCAGTGCCGGACAGTTCTACAATGAGCAGTTCTTC; CDR3aa: CASSAGQFYNEQFF
v_gene: TRBV29-1; d_gene: TRBD1; abundance: .; j_gene: TRBJ1-1; len: 13; CDR3nt: TGCAGCGTTGTTCCCGGGACAGCAAATGAAGCTTTCTTT; CDR3aa: CSVVPGTANEAFF
v_gene: TRBV30; d_gene: .; abundance: .; j_gene: TRBJ2-7; len: 13; CDR3nt: TGTGCCTGGACTCCCCCAGGGCTCAACGAGCAGTACTTC; CDR3aa: CAWTPPGLNEQYF
v_gene: TRBV4-1; d_gene: TRBD2; abundance: .; j_gene: TRBJ2-2; len: 15; CDR3nt: TGCGCCAGCAGCCAAGAATGGGGGGGAGGCGGGGAGCTGTTTTTT; CDR3aa: CASSQEWGGGGELFF
v_gene: TRBV7-2; d_gene: TRBD2; abundance: .; j_gene: TRBJ2-1; len: 16; CDR3nt: TGTGCCAGCAGCTTGGGAGGACTAGCGGGTTTCAATGAGCAGTTCTTC; CDR3aa: CASSLGGLAGFNEQFF
v_gene: TRBV5-4; d_gene: TRBD1; abundance: .; j_gene: TRBJ2-7; len: 14; CDR3nt: TGTGCCAGCAGCCTAGACAGGGGGTCCTACGAGCAGTACTTC; CDR3aa: CASSLDRGSYEQYF
v_gene: TRBV10-3; d_gene: .; abundance: .; j_gene: TRBJ1-5; len: 15; CDR3nt: TGTGCCATCAGTGAGTCGGGGGGGAGGAATCAGCCCCAGCATTTT; CDR3aa: CAISESGGRNQPQHF
v_gene: TRBV6-5; d_gene: .; abundance: .; j_gene: TRBJ2-1; len: 12; CDR3nt: TGTGCCAGCAGGGGCAGGTCCAATGAGCAGTTCTTC; CDR3aa: CASRGRSNEQFF
v_gene: TRBV30; d_gene: TRBD1; abundance: .; j_gene: TRBJ1-1; len: 14; CDR3nt: TGTGCCTGGAGTGTGTACCCAGGACAGGTTGAAGCTTTCTTT; CDR3aa: CAWSVYPGQVEAFF
v_gene: TRBV7-6; d_gene: .; abundance: .; j_gene: TRBJ2-2; len: 16; CDR3nt: TGTGCCAGCAGCTTAGACCTCAATAGACAGACCGGGGAGCTGTTTTTT; CDR3aa: CASSLDLNRQTGELFF
v_gene: TRBV6-5; d_gene: .; abundance: .; j_gene: TRBJ1-6; len: 14; CDR3nt: TGTGCCAGCAGTTGGAGCAGTGATAATTCACCCCTCCACTTT; CDR3aa: CASSWSSDNSPLHF
v_gene: TRBV19; d_gene: TRBD1; abundance: .; j_gene: TRBJ2-7; len: 15; CDR3nt: TGTGCCAGTAGCAGGGGACAGGATAGCTCCTACGAGCAGTACTTC; CDR3aa: CASSRGQDSSYEQYF
v_gene: TRBV2; d_gene: TRBD1; abundance: few; j_gene: TRBJ2-7; len: 16; CDR3nt: TGTGCCAGCAGTGCTCCGGGACAGGGCGTGTGGGACGAGCAGTACTTC; CDR3aa: CASSAPGQGVWDEQYF
v_gene: TRBV5-4; d_gene: TRBD1; abundance: .; j_gene: TRBJ2-1; len: 15; CDR3nt: TGTGCCAGCAGCTTGGGTCGGGGCAGGGGGAATGAGCAGTTCTTC; CDR3aa: CASSLGRGRGNEQFF
v_gene: TRBV5-1; d_gene: TRBD1; abundance: .; j_gene: TRBJ1-2; len: 12; CDR3nt: TGCGCCAGCAGCTCACAGGGGTCTGGCTACACCTTC; CDR3aa: CASSSQGSGYTF
v_gene: TRBV4-1; d_gene: .; abundance: .; j_gene: TRBJ2-3; len: 12; CDR3nt: TGCGCCAGCAGCCAAGATCGGTATACGCAGTATTTT; CDR3aa: CASSQDRYTQYF
v_gene: TRBV25-1; d_gene: TRBD1; abundance: .; j_gene: TRBJ2-5; len: 14; CDR3nt: TGTGCCAGCAGTCCGACAGGGGGAGGAGAGACCCAGTACTTC; CDR3aa: CASSPTGGGETQYF
v_gene: TRBV7-2; d_gene: TRBD1; abundance: .; j_gene: TRBJ1-2; len: 14; CDR3nt: TGTGCCAGCAGCTTGAGGACAGGGCAAGACGGCTACACCTTC; CDR3aa: CASSLRTGQDGYTF
v_gene: TRBV14; d_gene: .; abundance: .; j_gene: TRBJ1-4; len: 16; CDR3nt: TGTGCCAGCAGCCAAGATGCAGTCAGGGCCTTGGAAAAACTGTTTTTT; CDR3aa: CASSQDAVRALEKLFF
v_gene: TRBV4-2; d_gene: .; abundance: .; j_gene: TRBJ1-2; len: 15; CDR3nt: TGTGCCAGCAGCCAAGAATGGAGGGGCGACTATGGCTACACCTTC; CDR3aa: CASSQEWRGDYGYTF
v_gene: TRBV5-1; d_gene: TRBD2; abundance: .; j_gene: TRBJ2-1; len: 14; CDR3nt: TGCGCCAGCGCAGCGGGGACTAGCATGTCTGAGCAGTTCTTC; CDR3aa: CASAAGTSMSEQFF
v_gene: TRBV5-4; d_gene: TRBD1; abundance: .; j_gene: TRBJ1-4; len: 14; CDR3nt: TGTGCCAGCCATCCGGAAGGGGGCGTTGAAAAACTGTTTTTT; CDR3aa: CASHPEGGVEKLFF
v_gene: TRBV2; d_gene: .; abundance: once; j_gene: TRBJ1-1; len: 15; CDR3nt: TGTGCCAGCAGTGAATTGCAGGGGTGGAACACTGAAGCTTTCTTT; CDR3aa: CASSELQGWNTEAFF
v_gene: TRBV9; d_gene: .; abundance: .; j_gene: TRBJ1-1; len: 13; CDR3nt: TGTGCCAGCAGCGCGGGGGGAAGCACTGAAGCTTTCTTT; CDR3aa: CASSAGGSTEAFF
v_gene: TRBV10-3; d_gene: TRBD1; abundance: .; j_gene: TRBJ2-7; len: 15; CDR3nt: TGTGCCATCAGACCGGGACAGGGGGCAGCTTACGAGCAGTACTTC; CDR3aa: CAIRPGQGAAYEQYF
v_gene: TRBV7-2; d_gene: TRBD1; abundance: .; j_gene: TRBJ2-1; len: 13; CDR3nt: TGTGCCAGCAGCGCCCACAGGGGGCTCGAGCAGTTCTTC; CDR3aa: CASSAHRGLEQFF
v_gene: TRBV19; d_gene: TRBD1; abundance: .; j_gene: TRBJ1-5; len: 15; CDR3nt: TGTGCCACCTCGAGGACAGGGGAAAGCAATCAGCCCCAGCATTTT; CDR3aa: CATSRTGESNQPQHF
v_gene: TRBV19; d_gene: .; abundance: .; j_gene: TRBJ2-1; len: 16; CDR3nt: TGTGCCAGTAGTATAGATCAGGGCCAGTTAGTCAATGAGCAGTTCTTC; CDR3aa: CASSIDQGQLVNEQFF
v_gene: TRBV3-1/TRBV3-2; d_gene: TRBD2; abundance: .; j_gene: TRBJ2-3; len: 15; CDR3nt: TGTGCCAGCAGCCAAGGGGGGACTAGCGGAGATACGCAGTATTTT; CDR3aa: CASSQGGTSGDTQYF
v_gene: TRBV3-1/TRBV3-2; d_gene: .; abundance: once; j_gene: TRBJ1-1; len: 16; CDR3nt: TGTGCCAGCAGCCAATCTCTGAAAGCGACGAACACTGAAGCTTTCTTT; CDR3aa: CASSQSLKATNTEAFF
v_gene: TRBV5-1; d_gene: TRBD2; abundance: few; j_gene: TRBJ2-1; len: 14; CDR3nt: TGCGCCAGCAATAGCGGGGGGTACGTAAATGAGCAGTTCTTC; CDR3aa: CASNSGGYVNEQFF
v_gene: TRBV2; d_gene: TRBD2; abundance: .; j_gene: TRBJ2-6; len: 18; CDR3nt: TGTGCCAGCATAGCACTAGCGGGGGGACTCTCTGGGGCCAACGTCCTGACTTTC; CDR3aa: CASIALAGGLSGANVLTF
v_gene: TRBV5-3; d_gene: .; abundance: .; j_gene: TRBJ2-1; len: 17; CDR3nt: TGTGCCAGAAGCCCCTCCCTCCATTTCGGGTCCTACAATGAGCAGTTCTTC; CDR3aa: CARSPSLHFGSYNEQFF
v_gene: TRBV4-2; d_gene: .; abundance: once; j_gene: TRBJ2-7; len: 14; CDR3nt: TGTGCCAGCGCCCCACAGGTATCGACCTACGAGCAGTACTTC; CDR3aa: CASAPQVSTYEQYF
v_gene: TRBV9; d_gene: .; abundance: .; j_gene: TRBJ1-2; len: 13; CDR3nt: TGTGCCAGCTCCGCGGGGGGTAACTATGGCTACACCTTC; CDR3aa: CASSAGGNYGYTF
v_gene: TRBV19; d_gene: TRBD1; abundance: .; j_gene: TRBJ1-2; len: 16; CDR3nt: TGTGCCAGTAGTATCCCGGGACAGCGACATAACTATGGCTACACCTTC; CDR3aa: CASSIPGQRHNYGYTF
v_gene: TRBV5-1; d_gene: TRBD1; abundance: .; j_gene: TRBJ1-1; len: 14; CDR3nt: TGCGCCAGCAGCCCAGGGGGCGTGGACACTGAAGCTTTCTTT; CDR3aa: CASSPGGVDTEAFF
v_gene: TRBV5-6; d_gene: .; abundance: once; j_gene: TRBJ2-7; len: 14; CDR3nt: TGTGCCAGCAGCCCGATGCTCAGGGACTACGAGCAGTACTTC; CDR3aa: CASSPMLRDYEQYF
v_gene: TRBV30; d_gene: TRBD1; abundance: .; j_gene: TRBJ1-3; len: 16; CDR3nt: TGTGCCTGGAGTGTGGGACAGCTGAGCTCTGGAAACACCATATATTTT; CDR3aa: CAWSVGQLSSGNTIYF
v_gene: TRBV10-1; d_gene: TRBD2; abundance: .; j_gene: TRBJ2-1; len: 11; CDR3nt: TGCGCCAGCTCTAGGGAGGGGGAGCAGTTCTTC; CDR3aa: CASSREGEQFF
v_gene: TRBV6-1; d_gene: .; abundance: .; j_gene: TRBJ2-1; len: 15; CDR3nt: TGTGCCAGCAGTGAAGTAGGGGGATCCTACAATGAGCAGTTCTTC; CDR3aa: CASSEVGGSYNEQFF